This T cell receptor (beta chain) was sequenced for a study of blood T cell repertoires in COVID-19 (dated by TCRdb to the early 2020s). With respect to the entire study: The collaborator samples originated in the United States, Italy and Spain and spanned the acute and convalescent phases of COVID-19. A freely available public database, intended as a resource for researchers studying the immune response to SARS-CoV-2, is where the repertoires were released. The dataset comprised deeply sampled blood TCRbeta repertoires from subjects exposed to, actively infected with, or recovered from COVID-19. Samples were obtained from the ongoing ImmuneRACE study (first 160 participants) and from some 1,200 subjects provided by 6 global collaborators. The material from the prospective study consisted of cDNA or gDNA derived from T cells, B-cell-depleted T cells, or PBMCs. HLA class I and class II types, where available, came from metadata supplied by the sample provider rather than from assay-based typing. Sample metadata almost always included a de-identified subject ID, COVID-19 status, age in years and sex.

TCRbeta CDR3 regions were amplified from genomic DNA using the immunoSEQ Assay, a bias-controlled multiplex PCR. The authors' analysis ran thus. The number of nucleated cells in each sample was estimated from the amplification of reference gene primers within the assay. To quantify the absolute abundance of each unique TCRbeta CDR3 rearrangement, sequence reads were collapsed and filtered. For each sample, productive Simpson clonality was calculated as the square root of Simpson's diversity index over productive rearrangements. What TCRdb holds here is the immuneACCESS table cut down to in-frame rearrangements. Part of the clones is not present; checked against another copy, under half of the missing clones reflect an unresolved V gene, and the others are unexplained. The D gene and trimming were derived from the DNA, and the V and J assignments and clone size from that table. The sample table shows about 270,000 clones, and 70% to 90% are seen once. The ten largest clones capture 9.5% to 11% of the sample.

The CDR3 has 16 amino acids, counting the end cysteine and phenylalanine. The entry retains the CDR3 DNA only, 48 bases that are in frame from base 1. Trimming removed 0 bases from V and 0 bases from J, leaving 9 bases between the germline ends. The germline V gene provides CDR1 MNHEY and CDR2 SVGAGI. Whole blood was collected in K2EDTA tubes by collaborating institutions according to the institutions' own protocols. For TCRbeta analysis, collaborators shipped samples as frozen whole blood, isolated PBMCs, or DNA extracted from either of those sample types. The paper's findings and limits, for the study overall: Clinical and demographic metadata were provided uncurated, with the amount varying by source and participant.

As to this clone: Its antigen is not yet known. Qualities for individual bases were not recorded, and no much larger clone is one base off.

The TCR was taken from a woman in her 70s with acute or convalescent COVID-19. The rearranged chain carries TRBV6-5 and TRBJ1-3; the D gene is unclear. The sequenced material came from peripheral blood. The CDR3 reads CASSYSRESSGNTIYF. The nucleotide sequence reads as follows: TGTGCCAGCAGTTACTCTCGGGAGAGCTCTGGAAACACCATATATTTT.